The following is a TCR beta chain sequence with its context. What antigen it recognizes has not been identified. No base quality information exists; no much larger clone differs at one position. These data come from a study of cytomegalovirus exposure and HLA in healthy donors (dated by TCRdb to 2017 to 2019). Concerning the study at large: An earlier analysis of around 600 of the donors reported 250 to 350 Gb of sequence data and 100 million to 140 million unique TCR beta sequences from 190 million or so T cells. An early release that covered about 600 HLA-typed donors contained approximately 290 gigabases of sequencing data and around 80 million unique TCR sequences. The genetic ancestry cluster associated with self-reported Caucasian donors included 65% to 90% of the approximately 430 genotyped donors. The study aimed to test whether signatures of past pathogen exposure could be identified by cataloging public T cell receptors. The T cell repertoires of under 750 subjects were profiled by immunosequencing and related to cytomegalovirus serostatus. Besides the first cohort of 550 to 750 subjects, a separate validation cohort made up of 120 or so different subjects was used. High-throughput TCR immunosequencing, statistical association of individual TCRs with disease status, and machine learning were combined to predict cytomegalovirus infection status. A later analysis re-analyzed previously published TCR beta repertoires from about 600 donors and added high-resolution HLA genotyping to study TCR occurrence patterns. Rather than using new phenotypic data, the later analysis identified candidate immune exposures from TCR beta sequences and from how often those sequences occurred across donors. To decide whether each TCR beta V gene segment behaved as functional or pseudogenic, an earlier analysis of some 570 of the donors relied on high-throughput TCR beta sequencing. Donor age, sex, ethnicity and CMV serostatus were compiled together with the repertoire data. Genome-wide SNP genotypes for about three fifths of the 666 donors were used in a later genetic analysis, which treated that subset as a discovery cohort. All discovery cohort repertoires had been generated using a single sequencing platform. Both class I and class II loci were covered by HLA typing, at four-digit resolution. Typing coverage differed by locus: A, B, C, DRB1 and DQB1 were typed in roughly 629-630 donors, DQA1 in about 500, DPA1 in some 570, and DPB1 in 472. Several DR-DQ haplotypes were treated as single units for association and clustering because of strong linkage in the cohort. On average, roughly 200,000 unique TCR beta nucleotide sequences were sequenced per donor among a few hundred genotyped donors of the cohort, with about 19% of those sequences being non-productive.

The library was built by means of the immunoSEQ multiplex PCR assay. For the multiplex PCR, a mixture combining 60 forward primers for TCR Vbeta segments and 13 reverse primers for TCR Jbeta segments was used. A multiplex PCR assay on genomic DNA amplified the CDR3 region of rearranged TCR beta genes. On the Illumina HiSeq System, the amplified TCR beta libraries were sequenced as 87-base-pair reads. As for the original processing: A later analysis tallied around 87 million unique TCR beta chains across the 610 or so repertoires, and approximately 12 million of those chains were shared by two or more donors. A nearest-neighbor algorithm error-corrected the raw reads and collapsed the reads into unique sequences, merging closely related sequences to remove PCR and sequencing errors. CDR3 sequences were aligned to IMGT reference sequences to assign V, D and J gene segments. Each retained sequence needed at least a six-nucleotide match to both a V gene segment and a J gene segment. A rearrangement counted as productive if the CDR3 had no stop codons and remained in frame with V and J, and every other rearrangement counted as non-productive. CDR3 was defined by IMGT convention, running from the second conserved V-encoded cysteine to the conserved J-encoded phenylalanine. The earlier analysis of about 590 of the donors excluded sequences that lacked an unambiguous match to a single V gene segment. An earlier analysis of a few hundred of the donors classified V segments as functional when productive rearrangements were above 56.7% and as segregating when the standard deviation between donors was above 5%. To diagnose cytomegalovirus status from the catalog of TCR beta chain sequences, a statistical classification framework was built. In a later analysis, V and J genes were assigned by comparing TCR nucleotide sequences against IMGT/GENE-DB human TR gene sequences. In a later analysis, CDR3 sequences and most-parsimonious VDJ recombination scenarios were assigned using the TCRdist pipeline. In a later analysis, each TCR beta chain was defined by its CDR3 amino acid sequence together with its V-gene family, and reads lacking a unique V-gene family were excluded. In a later analysis, around 650 highly shared, low-generation-probability nucleotide sequences were removed to address suspected cross-contamination and a sequencing artifact. In a later analysis, a clonal expansion index was calculated for each public chain from normalized within-repertoire ranks of inferred template counts. A later analysis computed generation probabilities with a VDJ recombination model fitted to out-of-frame rearrangements, and checked the results against IGoR. Hypergeometric tests were used in a later analysis to score TCR-TCR, TCR-HLA and TCR-CMV co-occurrence, with a repertoire-size bias correction applied to the TCR pairs. In a later analysis, false discovery rates were estimated by permuting HLA or CMV assignments 20 times. In a later analysis, co-occurring TCRs were grouped with DBSCAN, and TCRdist sequence similarity was added when clustering was performed within HLA-allele-positive subsets. Co-occurrence clustering excluded repertoires with fewer than 30,000 or more than 120,000 public chains, plus five with anomalous nucleotide sharing. TCRdb took this table from immuneACCESS and kept in-frame rearrangements with V and J called. Such tables lack part of the clones; where checked against another copy, unresolved V genes explain under half of the gap, and the rest is unexplained. D and trimming were read from the DNA, whereas the V and J calls and clone size are those reported in that table. This sample holds fewer than 200,000 clones; less than 85% were observed only once. The ten most abundant clones make up about 4.5% of the sample.

The cohort was made up of under 800 healthy bone marrow donors. At the time of sampling, every cohort member was nominally healthy, though immune exposures that went unrecorded were likely present. The donor tested CMV seronegative and was one of the 352 seronegative cohort members. A peripheral blood sample was collected from each donor, and TCR beta sequencing was performed on peripheral blood mononuclear cells. Genomic DNA extraction from the blood cell samples was performed with the Qiagen DNeasy Blood Extraction Kit. Results and caveats for the whole study, not just this receptor: Broadly in line with IMGT annotations, most TCR beta V segments showed up in productive rearrangements about 90% or about 30% of the time in an earlier analysis of under 700 of the donors. According to a later analysis, most CMV-associated TCR beta chains appeared to be HLA-restricted, and the HLA associations seemed to be driven largely by CMV exposure. Presence/absence analyses assumed roughly uniform sequencing depth across donors, an assumption that may not hold. Specific HLA alleles were associated with 15,000 to 20,000 TCR beta sequences at a false discovery rate of 0.05 in a later analysis. According to the authors, the approach could potentially be generalized to other disease states and immunological phenotypes. A further reported finding was that TCR beta sequences accurately predicted the HLA-A and HLA-B alleles for most subjects in the first cohort. When HLA alleles, especially DR and DQ, strongly co-occurred, TCR associations were difficult to assign to individual alleles. Because some donors lacked HLA typing at each locus, the association tests relied only on the typed subset. Correlated functional status among segregating V segments might reflect linkage disequilibrium, but an unknown experimental factor could not be ruled out. V-gene and J-gene trimming of TCR beta chains was associated with a missense DCLRE1C variant in a later genetic analysis, and the association was replicated in an independent cohort. Several of the top co-occurrence clusters appeared to be linked to parvovirus B19, influenza, CMV and Epstein-Barr virus, according to a later analysis. In vitro tests confirmed that a few of the cytomegalovirus-associated TCR beta chains recognize cytomegalovirus antigens. In this cohort, only TCR beta chains were sequenced, and detectable features were limited by the absence of alpha or paired-chain data. In a later analysis, the rate of TCR association differed among HLA loci, with DRB1 alleles having the most associated TCRs and HLA-C alleles having the fewest. A cluster of highly shared sequence variants was judged likely to represent a technical artifact of the sequencing pipeline. While some public TCRs were present in many individuals, most TCR sequences turned up only very rarely across donors. In the study, 150 to 200 TCR beta chains were listed as associated with cytomegalovirus. In a later genetic analysis, fewer N-insertions in productive TCRs were reported among donors in an Asian-associated ancestry cluster than the approximately 710-donor mean. The earlier analysis of 450 to 700 of the donors excluded over 15 rarely observed V segments, including chromosome 9 orphons, because counts were too low. Some IMGT-functional V segments, including TRBV6-2 and TRBV6-3, could not be told apart with the 87-base-pair reads, so those segments were excluded. CMV serostatus was the only immune exposure information available for the cohort. In both the original and validation cohorts, the classifier was reported to diagnose cytomegalovirus status with high specificity and sensitivity. A later analysis found that HLA-associated TCR beta chains were more clonally expanded and had lower generation probabilities than equally common non-associated chains.

The CDR3 has 16 amino acids, counting the end cysteine and phenylalanine. Only CDR3 DNA is held: 48 bases, read in frame from base 1. Trimming leaves V shorter by 1 base and J shorter by 3 bases, with the junction holding 5 bases beyond the gene matches. The germline V gene (reference sequence) provides CDR1 LNHNV and CDR2 YYDKDF. The sequence derives from a man aged 35 to 55 in good health and CMV-seronegative. The chain is encoded by TRBV15 joined to TRBJ2-2; TRBD2 aligns with 7 central bases. Sample: PBMCs. The CDR3 is CATSRGFGGDTGELFF. The DNA reads TGTGCCACCAGCAGAGGATTTGGGGGGGACACCGGGGAGCTGTTTTTT.